This entry lists 21 T cell receptor beta chains sequenced from one sample in a study of blood T cell repertoires in COVID-19. TCRdb's copy holds only in-frame clones and misses some; the assay was immunoSEQ multiplex PCR. This table holds over 110,000 clones, about 87% found once. The source material was PBMCs or T cells enriched from blood (not recorded which). Every receptor here comes from a man between 50 and 59 years old in a cohort exposed to, infected with or recovered from COVID-19 (not recorded which).

This clone was picked up one time. V is TRBV7-2 and J is TRBJ2-1; the D gene is possibly TRBD2 (5 bases). The V gene lost 3 bases and the J gene lost 5 bases, with 20 bases spanning the gap. Germline CDR1 and CDR2: SGHTA and FQGNSA. This CDR3 is built from 17 residues. DNA for the CDR3: TGTGCCAGCAGCTTCTCCAGTGGGAGCCGAACCAACAATGAGCAGTTCTTC. It translates to CASSFSSGSRTNNEQFF. The whole variable domain, filled in from reference TRBV7-2 and TRBJ2-1, reads GAGVSQSPSNKVTEKGKDVELRCDPISGHTALYWYRQSLGQGLEFLIYFQGNSAPDKSGLPSDRFSAERTGGSVSTLTIQRTQQEDSAVYLCASSFSSGSRTNNEQFFGPGTRLTVL.

In DNA form, the CDR3 reads TGTGCCAGCAGCACGAGACAGGTTATCAATTCACCCCTCCACTTT. It encodes CASSTRQVINSPLHF. The chain is built from TRBV27 and TRBJ1-6; a weak D match, TRBD1 (6 bases). In germline, CDR1 is MNHEY, CDR2 SMNVEV (reference sequence). The CDR3 length is 15 residues. V was trimmed by 6 bases and J by 7 bases, leaving 16 bases between them.

The J gene is TRBJ2-3, the V gene TRBV6-5; possibly TRBD2 for D (6 bases). The CDR3 is 11 residues long. V was pared by 6 bases and J by 10 bases, with 11 bases between. The germline V gene encodes CDR1 MNHEY and CDR2 SVGAGI. The CDR3 bases are TGTGCCAGCAGCGGGAGAAGCGCGCAGTATTTT. The encoded protein is CASSGRSAQYF.

This clone came up a few times. The rearrangement links TRBV28 to TRBJ1-6; 8 bases are shared with TRBD1. V shed 3 bases and J 10 bases; nucleotides not matched to a gene: 5. The CDR3 is 14 amino acids. Germline CDR1 is MDHEN and CDR2 is SYDVKM. The CDR3 is CASSLGTGGSPLHF. The DNA of the CDR3 is TGTGCCAGCAGTTTGGGAACAGGGGGATCACCCCTCCACTTT. The full variable domain, its missing parts supplied by reference TRBV28 and TRBJ1-6, is DVKVTQSSRYLVKRTGEKVFLECVQDMDHENMFWYRQDPGLGLRLIYFSYDVKMKEKGDIPEGYSVSREKKERFSLILESASTNQTSMYLCASSLGTGGSPLHFGNGTRLTVT.

CDR3 sequence (DNA): TGTGCCAGCAGCTTGGCGGGGAACACTGAAGCTTTCTTT. Its translation: CASSLAGNTEAFF. The chain carries TRBV5-6 and TRBJ1-1; D is undetermined. The CDR3 is 13 amino acids. Germline V lookup: CDR1 SGHDT, CDR2 YYEEEE. Trimming removed 0 bases at V and 1 base at J, with 4 bases between.

The CDR3 here is CSVEGQTYEQYF. In nucleotides, the CDR3 is TGCAGCGTTGAAGGACAGACCTACGAGCAGTACTTC. This sequence joins TRBV29-1 and TRBJ2-7, with D possibly being TRBD1 (5 bases). With 1 base removed from V and 2 bases from J, the gap between germline ends came to 6 bases. This CDR3 region has 12 residues. CDR1 SQVTM and CDR2 ANQGSEA come from the germline V gene.

V gene TRBV24-1 combines with J gene TRBJ1-2; possibly TRBD1 for D (5 bases). The CDR3 is 14 amino acids. The germline gives CDR1 KGHDR, CDR2 SFDVKD. V shed 5 bases and J shed 1 base, with 10 bases lying between them. The CDR3 nucleotides are TGTGCCACCAGTGGTCCACAGGTTAACTATGGCTACACCTTC. It codes for CATSGPQVNYGYTF.

This clone was seen only a few times. The V call is TRBV28, the J call TRBJ2-3; TRBD1 agrees at 8 bases. Germline V gene data show CDR1 as MDHEN and CDR2 as SYDVKM. V was clipped by 3 bases and J by 5 bases; unmatched bases: 16. The CDR3 is 18 amino acids. The CDR3 nucleotides are TGTGCCAGCAGTTTTCTCCCGACCGGGACAGGTTGGGGAGATACGCAGTATTTT. Translating it yields CASSFLPTGTGWGDTQYF. The whole variable domain, filled in from reference TRBV28 and TRBJ2-3, reads DVKVTQSSRYLVKRTGEKVFLECVQDMDHENMFWYRQDPGLGLRLIYFSYDVKMKEKGDIPEGYSVSREKKERFSLILESASTNQTSMYLCASSFLPTGTGWGDTQYFGPGTRLTVL.

The chain couples TRBV6-6 to TRBJ2-1; 11 nucleotides agree with TRBD2. Per germline, CDR1 MNHNY and CDR2 SVGAGI (reference sequence). V lost 5 bases to trimming and J lost 10 bases; unmatched junction nucleotides: 16. CDR3 length: 17 amino acids. The CDR3 coding sequence is TGTGCCAGCAGTCTCAAGGAACTAGCGGGAGTTCGGGGGGAGCAGTTCTTC. This translates into CASSLKELAGVRGEQFF.

The V gene is TRBV6-2 or TRBV6-3, the J gene TRBJ2-2; no reliable D call. CDR3 length: 15 amino acids. The germline V gene has CDR1 MNHEY and CDR2 SVGEGT. Deletions cut 4 bases from V and 4 bases from J, with 13 bases between. CDR3 loop: CASSSLGSPTGELFF. DNA for the CDR3: TGTGCCAGCAGTTCCCTGGGCAGCCCCACCGGGGAGCTGTTTTTT.

This clone is a singleton in its sample. The rearrangement joins TRBV5-1 to TRBJ2-6; possible D gene TRBD1, 6 bases. Between the trimmed V and J ends, which lost 4 bases and 0 bases, there was a span of 14 bases. Germline assignment: CDR1 SGHRS and CDR2 YFSETQ. This CDR3 spans 17 amino acids. The CDR3 loop is CASSAGQLSSGANVLTF. CDR3 coding DNA: TGCGCCAGCAGCGCTGGACAGTTAAGCTCTGGGGCCAACGTCCTGACTTTC.

V usage is TRBV7-9 and J usage is TRBJ1-2, with a weak D call TRBD1 (6 bases). CDR3 length: 13 residues. Germline CDR1 reads SEHNR; CDR2 reads FQNEAQ (reference sequence). The V and J ends lost 0 bases and 5 bases respectively, with 7 bases between them. CDR3 amino acids: CASSLAQGYGYTF. CDR3 DNA: TGTGCCAGCAGCTTAGCACAGGGATATGGCTACACCTTC.

This clone was seen a single time. The rearrangement joins TRBV5-1 to TRBJ1-3; the D gene is possibly TRBD1 (5 bases). CDR1 is SGHRS, CDR2 YFSETQ, per germline. Trimming removed 0 bases at V and 3 bases at J, with 7 bases between. The CDR3 sequence is 14 residues long. Here the CDR3 reads CASSLATGGNTIYF. CDR3 sequence (DNA): TGCGCCAGCAGCTTGGCCACAGGTGGAAACACCATATATTTT.

The V and J genes are TRBV6-5 and TRBJ2-7, with 9 bases that match TRBD2. J gave up 3 bases and V 6 bases, and 3 bases lay outside the gene matches. This CDR3 contains 13 residues. Germline V gives CDR1 MNHEY, CDR2 SVGAGI. CDR3 in amino acids: CASSIAGDYEQYF. Written as DNA, the CDR3 is TGTGCCAGCAGCATAGCGGGAGACTACGAGCAGTACTTC.

The chain carries TRBV27 and TRBJ2-1; no firm D call. This CDR3 spans 13 amino acids. Trimming cost V 2 bases and J 2 bases, with 4 bases left between them. The germline gives CDR1 MNHEY, CDR2 SMNVEV (reference sequence). The CDR3 is CASSLEPYNEQFF. In nucleotides, the CDR3 is TGTGCCAGCAGTTTAGAGCCCTACAATGAGCAGTTCTTC.

This chain links TRBV11-2 with TRBJ1-1; no definite D call. CDR1 SGHAT and CDR2 FQNNGV come from the germline V gene. The V gene lost 1 base and the J gene lost 0 bases, with 9 bases spanning the gap. There are 15 residues in the CDR3. CDR3 loop: CASSLGGGLNTEAFF. The CDR3 DNA follows: TGTGCCAGCAGCTTAGGGGGAGGGTTGAACACTGAAGCTTTCTTT.

Written as DNA, the CDR3 is TGTGCCAGCTCAGAGCGGGGAGATAACACCGGGGAGCTGTTTTTT. The encoded protein is CASSERGDNTGELFF. The chain couples TRBV18 to TRBJ2-2; 7 bases map to TRBD2. Germline loops: CDR1 KGHSH, CDR2 LQKENI. CDR3 length: 15 amino acids. The junction had 5 bases not matched to a gene; V was cut back by 5 bases and J by 2 bases.

The rearrangement uses TRBV18 and TRBJ2-7; maybe TRBD2 (5 bases). The CDR3 is 15 residues long. The V and J ends lost 0 bases and 5 bases respectively, with 14 bases between them. Germline values: CDR1 KGHSH, CDR2 LQKENI. In DNA form, the CDR3 reads TGTGCCAGCTCACCACCGAGTCTAGCACTCGACGAGCAGTACTTC. This translates into CASSPPSLALDEQYF.

The chain is built from TRBV12-5 and TRBJ2-7, with 7 bases that match TRBD1. The CDR3 spans 14 residues. Germline V gene sequence: CDR1 LGHNT, CDR2 FRNRAP. V dropped 11 bases and J dropped 2; count of bases not matched to a gene: 12. Here the CDR3 DNA reads TGTGCTCCCCACCCCCCAGGGGGAACCTACGAGCAGTACTTC. This sequence encodes CAPHPPGGTYEQYF.

This chain uses TRBV7-3 with TRBJ2-1; weak D call: TRBD1 (5 bases). V was shortened by 4 bases and J by 7 bases, with 8 bases between the two germline ends. The CDR3 is 12 residues long. The V gene's germline CDR1 is SGHTA and CDR2 FQGTGA. CDR3 amino acids: CASSSQGNEQFF. Here the CDR3 DNA reads TGTGCCAGCAGCTCCCAGGGTAATGAGCAGTTCTTC.

This sequence joins TRBV3-1 (or the pseudogene TRBV3-2) and TRBJ2-1; TRBD2 agrees at 11 bases. The CDR3 has 16 residues. From germline, CDR1 is LGHDT and CDR2 YNNKEL (reference sequence). Germline trimming cut 6 bases from V and 9 bases from J; bases unmatched to any gene: 13. CDR3: CASSDAKISGRGEQFF. As DNA, the CDR3 is TGTGCCAGCAGTGACGCCAAGATTAGCGGGAGGGGTGAGCAGTTCTTC.